The 5 T cell receptor beta chains in this list originate from one sample, sequenced in a study of T cells expressing NK-cell markers. TCRdb reprocessed the 5' RACE reads and stores each CDR3 protein as one record, lacking DNA. This sample's table has hundreds of thousands of distinct CDR3 sequences. Sequencing was done on a sample of blood T cells: a sorted CD56 or NKG2C T cell subset, CD4+ or CD8+ T cells, or bulk PBMC T cells (not recorded which). The source is a woman between 18 and 70 years old in good health.

V and J are TRBV7-9 and TRBJ2-2; TCRdb's D call, TRBD2, is unchecked because there is no DNA. The CDR3 has 17 amino acids. Germline CDR1 and CDR2: SEHNR and FQNEAQ (reference sequence). The CDR3 here is CASSFAASGIITGELFF.

This rearrangement joins TRBV2 to TRBJ1-5; TCRdb proposes TRBD1, but this gene call is untestable without DNA. This CDR3 is 14 amino acids long. From germline, CDR1 is SNHLY and CDR2 FYNNEI. CDR3 sequence reads: CASSGDSYNQPQHF.

V gene TRBV4-2 combines with J gene TRBJ2-5; the D gene TCRdb calls, TRBD1, cannot be checked with no DNA. The CDR3 length is 16 residues. Per germline, CDR1 LGHNA and CDR2 YNFKEQ. CDR3 in amino acids: CASSQRPGQMKETQYF.

This chain connects TRBV28 to TRBJ2-1; checking the TCRdb D call of TRBD1 is not possible without DNA. Germline V lookup: CDR1 MDHEN, CDR2 SYDVKM. The CDR3 is made up of 15 amino acids. CDR3 protein: CASSFLQGGPNEQFF.

J is TRBJ1-1 and V is TRBV5-5. CDR1 SGHKS and CDR2 YYEKEE come from the germline V gene (reference sequence). The length of the CDR3 is 13 residues. CDR3 sequence reads: CASSLLINTEAFF.